Sequencing of this T cell receptor beta chain was carried out in a study of shared clonotypes between healthy human individuals. The donors, all of them Caucasian adults, lived in Nashville, Tennessee. Whole-study findings and limits: What limited the represented genetic and exposure-history diversity was the small number of donors.

For this clone: Its specificity is unknown.

Trimming pared 5 bases from V and 5 bases from J, leaving 21 bases between. CDR1 and CDR2 from the germline V gene are MDHEN and SYDVKM. The CDR3 totals 16 residues. The sorted-subset replicate PCRs were given 200 ng DNA, which is 31,000 or so T cell genomes. The table came from immunoSEQ multiplex PCR; TCRdb's copy has only in-frame clones and leaves some out. The repertoire holds 230,000 or so clones, about 69% seen once, with 8.5% to 14% in the top ten. The sequence derives from a man under 40 in good health. V gene TRBV28 combines with J gene TRBJ1-2, with D possibly matching TRBD1 (5 bases). The sample comprised memory CD4+ T cells sorted from blood. Specified subset: CD45RA-negative fraction. This CDR3 is CASSGPGKLGPYGYTF. In DNA, the CDR3 is TGTGCCAGCAGTGGACCAGGGAAGCTAGGTCCGTATGGCTACACCTTC.